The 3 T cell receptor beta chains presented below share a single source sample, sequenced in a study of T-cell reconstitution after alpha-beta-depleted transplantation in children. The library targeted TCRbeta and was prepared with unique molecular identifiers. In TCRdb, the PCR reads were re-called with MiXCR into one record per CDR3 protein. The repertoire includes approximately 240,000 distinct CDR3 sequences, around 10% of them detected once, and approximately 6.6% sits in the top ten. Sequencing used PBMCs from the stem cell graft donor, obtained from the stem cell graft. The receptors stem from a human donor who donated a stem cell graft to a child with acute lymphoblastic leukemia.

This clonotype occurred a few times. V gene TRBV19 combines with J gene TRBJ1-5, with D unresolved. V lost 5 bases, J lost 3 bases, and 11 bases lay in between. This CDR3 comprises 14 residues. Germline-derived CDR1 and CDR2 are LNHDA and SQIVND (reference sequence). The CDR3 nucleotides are TGTGCCAGTAGTCCCGGGTCACTCAATCAGCCCCAGCATTTT. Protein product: CASSPGSLNQPQHF.

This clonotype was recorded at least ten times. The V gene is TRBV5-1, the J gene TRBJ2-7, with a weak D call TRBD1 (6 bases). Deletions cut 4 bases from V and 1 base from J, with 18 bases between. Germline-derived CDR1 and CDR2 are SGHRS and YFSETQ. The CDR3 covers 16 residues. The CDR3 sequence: CASSPRQEKGSYEQYF. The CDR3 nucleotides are TGCGCCAGCAGCCCTAGACAGGAAAAGGGATCCTACGAGCAGTACTTC.

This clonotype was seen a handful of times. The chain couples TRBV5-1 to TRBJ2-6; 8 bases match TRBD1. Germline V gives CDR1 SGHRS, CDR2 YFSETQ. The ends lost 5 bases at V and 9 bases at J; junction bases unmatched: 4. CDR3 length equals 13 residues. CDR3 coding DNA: TGCGCCAGCAGAACGGACAGGGTCAACGTCCTGACTTTC. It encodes CASRTDRVNVLTF.